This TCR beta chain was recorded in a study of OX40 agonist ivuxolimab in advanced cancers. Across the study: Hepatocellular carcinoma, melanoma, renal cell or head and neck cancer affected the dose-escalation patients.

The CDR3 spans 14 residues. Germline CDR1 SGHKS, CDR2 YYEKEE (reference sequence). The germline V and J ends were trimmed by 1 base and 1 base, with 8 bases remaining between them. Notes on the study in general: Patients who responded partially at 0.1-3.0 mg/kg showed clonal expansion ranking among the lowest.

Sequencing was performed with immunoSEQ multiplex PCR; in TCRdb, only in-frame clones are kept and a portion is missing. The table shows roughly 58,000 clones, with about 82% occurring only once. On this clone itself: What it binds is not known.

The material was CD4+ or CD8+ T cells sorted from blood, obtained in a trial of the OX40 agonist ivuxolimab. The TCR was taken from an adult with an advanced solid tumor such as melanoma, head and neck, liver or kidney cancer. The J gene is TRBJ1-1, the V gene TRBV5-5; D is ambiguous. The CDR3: CASSLLVENTEAFF. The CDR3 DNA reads TGTGCCAGCAGCTTGTTAGTAGAGAACACTGAAGCTTTCTTT.